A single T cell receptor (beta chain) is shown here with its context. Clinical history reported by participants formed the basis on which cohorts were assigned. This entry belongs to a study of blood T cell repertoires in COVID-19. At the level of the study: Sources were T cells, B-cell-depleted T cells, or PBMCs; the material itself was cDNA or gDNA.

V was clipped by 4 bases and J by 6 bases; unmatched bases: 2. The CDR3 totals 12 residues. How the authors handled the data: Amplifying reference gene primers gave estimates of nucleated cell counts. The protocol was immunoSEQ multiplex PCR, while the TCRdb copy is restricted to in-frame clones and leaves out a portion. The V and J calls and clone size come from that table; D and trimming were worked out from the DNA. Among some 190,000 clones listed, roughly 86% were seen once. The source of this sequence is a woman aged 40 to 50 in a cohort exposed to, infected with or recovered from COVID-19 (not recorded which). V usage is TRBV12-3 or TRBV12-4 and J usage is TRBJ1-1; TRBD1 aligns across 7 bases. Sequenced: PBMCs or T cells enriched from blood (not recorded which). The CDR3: CASSWTGSEAFF. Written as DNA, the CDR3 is TGTGCCAGCAGTTGGACAGGCTCTGAAGCTTTCTTT.